This TCR beta chain was sequenced in a study of identical twins. The study, taken as a whole, reports: Insertions were reduced in abundant cord blood beta clonotypes but not in memory repertoires. Zero-insertion findings could be partly confounded by invariant cells (MAIT and iNKT cells). Cross-sectional statistical analysis, not tracking of the same donors, underpinned the conclusions. Beta out-of-frame sequences showed weaker excess sharing between twins.

TCRdb processed the 5' RACE reads anew with MiXCR; each CDR3 protein has one entry. The sample has a few hundred thousand distinct CDR3 sequences; roughly 20% are singletons. This clonotype was seen only a few times. The antigen remains unidentified. Germline CDR1 MDHEN, CDR2 SYDVKM. The CDR3 runs to 14 residues. The J segment lost 6 bases and the V segment lost 5 bases, leaving 4 bases of the junction unmatched. V and J are TRBV28 and TRBJ2-2; 9 positions match TRBD1. The receptor was derived from a man aged 50 to 59 in good health. Specimen: naive T cells sorted from blood. CDR3 sequence reads: CASSVYRGPGELFF. CDR3 nucleotide sequence: TGTGCCAGCAGTGTCTACAGGGGGCCCGGGGAGCTGTTTTTT.